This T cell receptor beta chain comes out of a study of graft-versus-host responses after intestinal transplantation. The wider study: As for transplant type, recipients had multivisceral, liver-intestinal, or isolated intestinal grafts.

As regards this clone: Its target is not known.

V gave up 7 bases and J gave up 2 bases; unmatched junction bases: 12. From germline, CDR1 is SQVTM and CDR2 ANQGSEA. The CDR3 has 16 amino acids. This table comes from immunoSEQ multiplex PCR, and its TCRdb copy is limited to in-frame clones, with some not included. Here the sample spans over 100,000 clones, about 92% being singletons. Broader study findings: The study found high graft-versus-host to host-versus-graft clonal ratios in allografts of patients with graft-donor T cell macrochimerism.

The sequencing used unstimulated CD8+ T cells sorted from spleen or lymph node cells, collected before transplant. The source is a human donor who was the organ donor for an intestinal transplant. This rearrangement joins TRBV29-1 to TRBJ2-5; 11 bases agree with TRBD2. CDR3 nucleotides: TGCAGCGCCTCCGGGACTAGCGGCCGGATACAAGAGACCCAGTACTTC. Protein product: CSASGTSGRIQETQYF.